The rows below give T cell receptor beta chains drawn from one sample of a study of beta chain features in type 1 diabetes. Sequencing used immunoSEQ multiplex PCR; TCRdb keeps in-frame clones, though not all of them. The table shows 500,000 to 700,000 clones, with roughly 15% occurring only once. Sequencing was done on a sample of naive CD4+ T cells from blood. The receptors were gathered from a man younger than 35 in good health. Each CDR3 is given with its conserved first and last residue. A D gene is named only where the DNA matches it firmly. The listing skips clone size in some rows; elsewhere it reads once, few, many or a size class.

V gene	J gene	clone size	D gene	CDR3 DNA	CDR3 protein
TRBV5-1	TRBJ2-2	few	NA	TGCGCCAGCAGCCAACAGGGTGCCACCGGGGAGCTGTTTTTT	CASSQQGATGELFF
TRBV10-3	TRBJ1-5	few	TRBD1	TGTGCCATCTCCCAGGGGACAGGGGGGGGCAATCAGCCCCAGCATTTT	CAISQGTGGGNQPQHF
TRBV28	TRBJ2-1	many	TRBD1	TGTGCCAGCAGAAGACAGGGAGCGAGGAATGAGCAGTTCTTC	CASRRQGARNEQFF
TRBV14	TRBJ1-1	few	NA	TGTGCCAGCACCCACGGTCCTTACCGGATGAACACTGAAGCTTTCTTT	CASTHGPYRMNTEAFF
TRBV7-3	TRBJ1-3	few	TRBD1	TGTGCCAGCAGCCAAGGGGGCGCTGGAAACACCATATATTTT	CASSQGGAGNTIYF
TRBV7-2	TRBJ2-2	NA	NA	TGTGCCAGCAGCTTAAGGAGTGACGGGGAGCTGTTTTTT	CASSLRSDGELFF
TRBV4-2	TRBJ2-7	few	NA	TGTGCCAGCAGCTCAGTAGGGGGGCAGAGCTACGAGCAGTACTTC	CASSSVGGQSYEQYF
TRBV2	TRBJ2-2	few	NA	TGTGCCACCAGGGGGCTAGCGGGTACCGGGGAGCTGTTTTTT	CATRGLAGTGELFF
TRBV7-2	TRBJ2-3	NA	TRBD1	TGTGCCAGCAGCTTACAGGGGGCTTTCACAGATACGCAGTATTTT	CASSLQGAFTDTQYF
TRBV28	TRBJ1-2	NA	NA	TGTGCCAGCAGGGGAATGTATGGCTACACCTTC	CASRGMYGYTF
TRBV29-1	TRBJ2-1	NA	NA	TGCAGCGGAGACGAAGCTTGGCCCGCGAATGAGCAGTTCTTC	CSGDEAWPANEQFF
TRBV2	TRBJ2-7	NA	TRBD1	TGTGCCAGCAGAGAGCGGACAGGGTTTGACGAGCAGTACTTC	CASRERTGFDEQYF
TRBV18	TRBJ2-1	NA	NA	TGTGCCAGCTCACCACCGGGAGTTCCGGGCAATGAGCAGTTCTTC	CASSPPGVPGNEQFF
TRBV9	TRBJ1-6	NA	NA	TGTGCCAGCAATAAGGGAACAGGAGGTTCACCCCTCCACTTT	CASNKGTGGSPLHF
TRBV7-8	TRBJ1-5	NA	NA	TGTGCCAGCAGCCTGAACTCCCGTTTGCTTAGCAATCAGCCCCAGCATTTT	CASSLNSRLLSNQPQHF
TRBV11-2	TRBJ1-1	NA	NA	TGTGCCAGCAGCTTAGAAAGGGGGAGGAACACTGAAGCTTTCTTT	CASSLERGRNTEAFF
TRBV9	TRBJ1-1	few	NA	TGTGCCAGCAGCACCCAGACGAACACTGAAGCTTTCTTT	CASSTQTNTEAFF
TRBV7-9	TRBJ2-4	few	NA	TGTGCCAGCAGCTATATTTACTTGAAACCGGGAGCCAAAAACATTCAGTACTTC	CASSYIYLKPGAKNIQYF
TRBV14	TRBJ1-2	NA	NA	TGTGCCAGCAGCCCGGGACGGATCTATGGCTACACCTTC	CASSPGRIYGYTF
TRBV6-5	TRBJ1-2	NA	NA	TGTGCCAGCAGTTATCCACTCGGGGCCTCCCGGCGTGGCTACACCTTC	CASSYPLGASRRGYTF
TRBV27	TRBJ1-1	once	TRBD1	TGTGCCAGCAGTTCTAGGGGGACAGGGGTGAATGAAGCTTTCTTT	CASSSRGTGVNEAFF
TRBV11-3	TRBJ2-3	few	NA	TGTGCCAGCAGCTTAGGTACCTACTTCACAGATACGCAGTATTTT	CASSLGTYFTDTQYF
TRBV19	TRBJ1-6	few	TRBD1	TGTGCCAGTAGAGAGGGACAGATTAATTCACCCCTCCACTTT	CASREGQINSPLHF